This T cell receptor (beta chain) emerged from a study of post-analysis software for immune sequencing data. About the study: Progressive-relapsing, secondary progressive and relapsing-remitting multiple sclerosis were among the disease courses included.

Presence of unique molecular identifiers characterized the TCR beta cDNA libraries. TCRdb recomputed calls from the PCR reads with MiXCR, one row per CDR3 protein. Altogether approximately 350,000 distinct CDR3 sequences are present, 30% to 45% being singletons, with the ten largest covering 13%. Overall study findings and caveats: There was significantly lower normalized Chao1 diversity in multiple sclerosis patients than in controls. A handful of TRBV segments (TRBV5-6, TRBV5-1 and TRBV20-1 among them) occurred more frequently in patients than in controls.

Germline CDR1 reads LGHDT; CDR2 reads YNNKEL (reference sequence). Trimming pared 4 bases from V and 1 base from J, leaving 20 bases between. This CDR3 is 17 amino acids long. The sample holds a few counts of this clonotype. Its target is unknown. The source is a girl aged 5-17 years with multiple sclerosis. V is TRBV3-1 and J is TRBJ2-7, with no clear D. Material: blood. The CDR3 sequence is CASSLTISWVLSYEQYF. CDR3 DNA sequence: TGTGCCAGCAGCCTCACAATTTCCTGGGTACTTTCCTACGAGCAGTACTTC.